Below, 16 T cell receptor beta chains from the same sample are listed, as sequenced in a study of liver allograft versus peripheral blood T cells. About the research overall: Comparative analysis was performed on T cell receptor repertoires from transplanted livers and from recipients' peripheral blood.

Using its own MiXCR run on the reads, TCRdb lists one record per CDR3 protein. Of roughly 11,000 distinct CDR3 sequences in the sample, under 30% were seen once. These receptors were obtained from a human patient who had a liver transplant. The graft donor may have contributed some T cells.

V usage is TRBV19 and J usage is TRBJ2-7; TRBD2 aligns across 11 bases. J lost 3 bases, V lost 7 bases, and 20 bases had no gene match. This CDR3 comprises 19 residues. CDR1 and CDR2 (germline): LNHDA, SQIVND (reference sequence). CDR3 sequence: CASKGQSTPSLAGVYEQYF. In nucleotides, the CDR3 is TGTGCCAGTAAAGGACAGTCCACGCCCTCACTAGCGGGAGTCTACGAGCAGTACTTC.

The gene calls are TRBV2 and TRBJ1-4; D possibly corresponds to TRBD1 (6 bases). V was trimmed by 9 bases and J by 0 bases, leaving 14 bases between them. Germline assignment: CDR1 SNHLY and CDR2 FYNNEI. The CDR3 spans 15 residues. Here the CDR3 DNA reads TGTGCCAGTGAGGGGGATTCCGCAACTAATGAAAAACTGTTTTTT. Amino acid sequence: CASEGDSATNEKLFF.

The rearrangement joins TRBV6-5 to TRBJ2-2, with D perhaps TRBD1 or TRBD2 (5 bases each). The V and J ends lost 5 bases and 1 base respectively, with 8 bases between them. The CDR3 consists of 14 residues. The germline gives CDR1 MNHEY, CDR2 SVGAGI. In nucleotides, the CDR3 is TGTGCCAGCAGTCGGGGCCTGAACACCGGGGAGCTGTTTTTT. This codes for CASSRGLNTGELFF.

This clonotype is medium-sized in the sample. V is TRBV7-9 and J is TRBJ2-7; D may be TRBD1 or TRBD2 (5 bases each). The CDR3 runs to 17 residues. The V end lost 3 bases, the J end lost 2 bases, and 20 bases lay between the germline ends. Germline CDR1 SEHNR, CDR2 FQNEAQ (reference sequence). The CDR3 DNA is TGTGCCAGCAGCTTTTTCATCGGGACGCACCAGGCCTACGAGCAGTACTTC. It specifies CASSFFIGTHQAYEQYF.

This clonotype was seen only a few times. Here the CDR3 reads CASRASSGNTIYF. The CDR3 DNA reads as TGTGCCAGCAGGGCGAGCTCTGGAAACACCATATATTTT. The chain links TRBV28 to TRBJ1-3; no firm D call. V lost 6 bases and J lost 0, with 6 bases in between. Germline assignment: CDR1 MDHEN and CDR2 SYDVKM. The CDR3 covers 13 residues.

The chain combines TRBV12-3 or TRBV12-4 with TRBJ1-3; D not certain. V shed 5 bases and J shed 3 bases, with 5 bases lying between them. This CDR3 has 12 residues. DNA of the CDR3: TGTGCCAGCAGTCCCGGTGGAAACACCATATATTTT. Its protein is CASSPGGNTIYF.

J is TRBJ1-3 and V is TRBV12-3 or TRBV12-4; 10 bases match TRBD1. After removal of 4 bases from V and 5 bases from J, the junction contained 8 bases not matched to a gene. The length of the CDR3 is 16 residues. CDR3 loop: CASSSSDRGIRNTIYF. The CDR3 coding sequence is TGTGCCAGCAGTTCCTCGGACAGGGGGATACGAAACACCATATATTTT.

The rearrangement joins TRBV25-1 to TRBJ1-2; D perhaps matches TRBD1 (6 bases). CDR3 length: 13 residues. Germline V lookup: CDR1 MGHDK, CDR2 SYGVNS. Trimming left V 5 bases short and J 4 bases short, with 11 bases between. CDR3 protein: CASSRQGSYGYTF. CDR3 DNA sequence: TGTGCCAGCAGTCGTCAGGGGTCCTATGGCTACACCTTC.

This clonotype is labeled as medium-sized. This chain uses TRBV27 with TRBJ1-5; D might be TRBD1 (6 bases). The CDR3 length is 16 residues. Germline V gene data show CDR1 as MNHEY and CDR2 as SMNVEV (reference sequence). Trimming took 3 bases from V and 2 from J, leaving 14 bases between them. CDR3 coding DNA: TGTGCCAGCAGTTTCCGGGGGCGCTTTGGCAATCAGCCCCAGCATTTT. This translates into CASSFRGRFGNQPQHF.

This clonotype has more than one count but fewer than ten. The V gene is TRBV14, the J gene TRBJ1-4; no reliable D call. The CDR3 contains 13 residues. Per the germline V gene, CDR1 is SGHDN and CDR2 is FVKESK. The V gene lost 0 bases and the J gene lost 13 bases, with 12 bases spanning the gap. The CDR3 sequence is CASSQDHANALFF. The DNA for the CDR3 is TGTGCCAGCAGCCAAGATCATGCGAATGCACTGTTTTTT.

By sample share, this clonotype is medium-sized. The chain joins TRBV19 to TRBJ1-3, with no clear D. Germline-derived CDR1 and CDR2 are LNHDA and SQIVND (reference sequence). Trimming took off 6 bases at V and 0 bases at J, with 6 bases between the two ends. There are 13 residues in the CDR3. The CDR3: CASRLSSGNTIYF. As DNA, the CDR3 is TGTGCCAGTAGGTTATCCTCTGGAAACACCATATATTTT.

By share, this clonotype counts as medium-sized. CDR3 in amino acids: CASSFTGGTEAFF. CDR3 in DNA: TGTGCCAGCAGCTTTACAGGGGGTACTGAAGCTTTCTTT. The chain uses TRBV7-9 and TRBJ1-1; 8 nucleotides align to TRBD1. Looked up from germline, CDR1 is SEHNR and CDR2 is FQNEAQ (reference sequence). Trimming took 3 bases from V and 5 from J; bases not matched to a gene: 2. The length of the CDR3 is 13 residues.

This clonotype was counted between two and nine times. J is TRBJ1-4 and V is TRBV28, with D maybe TRBD1 (6 bases). CDR3 length: 14 amino acids. Looked up from germline, CDR1 is MDHEN and CDR2 is SYDVKM. Trimming shortened V by 3 bases and J by 4 bases, and 9 bases separated the two germline ends. The chain's CDR3 is CASSFVDSNEKLFF. DNA of the CDR3: TGTGCCAGCAGTTTCGTGGACAGTAATGAAAAACTGTTTTTT.

This clonotype was counted only a few times. The rearrangement links TRBV5-4 to TRBJ2-7; TRBD2 agrees at 7 bases. The CDR3 runs 21 residues. Trimming cost V 4 bases and J 5 bases; bases outside gene matches: 30. Germline V gene sequence: CDR1 SGHNT, CDR2 YYREEE (reference sequence). Here the CDR3 DNA reads TGTGCCAGCAGCCCCCTCGCATTGGCTAGCGGTTACCTCAAGGAGGGCGACGAGCAGTACTTC. Translated: CASSPLALASGYLKEGDEQYF.

V gene TRBV27 combines with J gene TRBJ1-5; D is possibly TRBD1 (6 bases). Germline CDR1 reads MNHEY; CDR2 reads SMNVEV (reference sequence). The CDR3 runs 14 residues. V dropped 4 bases and J dropped 8 bases, with 15 bases sitting between them. CDR3 residues: CASSSLGGREPQHF. CDR3 in DNA: TGTGCCAGCAGTTCTTTGGGGGGCAGGGAGCCCCAGCATTTT.

This clonotype has more than one count but fewer than ten. The chain carries TRBV7-9 and TRBJ1-5; TRBD1 agrees at 9 bases. The V gene's germline CDR1 is SEHNR and CDR2 FQNEAQ (reference sequence). The V gene end was trimmed by 5 bases and the J gene end by 6 bases; junction bases not matched to a gene: 11. The CDR3 loop spans 16 amino acids. CDR3 DNA sequence: TGTGCCAGCAGCCTCGACTGGGGACAGGGTCCTCAGCCCCAGCATTTT. Its protein product is CASSLDWGQGPQPQHF.